The 8 T cell receptor beta chains presented below share a single source sample, sequenced in a study of blood T cell repertoires in COVID-19. Here immunoSEQ multiplex PCR was the method, and the copy in TCRdb shows in-frame clones only, minus some. The sample includes 220,000 or so clones, around 82% of them seen just once. Sequences were obtained from peripheral blood. These receptor sequences come from a woman aged 70-85 years with acute or convalescent COVID-19.

The V call is TRBV7-9, the J call TRBJ2-1, with 7 positions matching TRBD2. This CDR3 has 15 amino acids. V gave up 1 base and J gave up 2 bases; unmatched junction bases: 2. The V gene's germline CDR1 is SEHNR and CDR2 FQNEAQ (reference sequence). This chain's CDR3 is CASSLGLATYNEQFF. DNA of the CDR3: TGTGCCAGCAGCTTAGGACTAGCTACCTACAATGAGCAGTTCTTC. Complete variable domain (other parts from reference TRBV7-9 and TRBJ2-1): DTGVSQNPRHKITKRGQNVTFRCDPISEHNRLYWYRQTLGQGPEFLTYFQNEAQLEKSRLLSDRFSAERPKGSFSTLEIQRTEQGDSAMYLCASSLGLATYNEQFFGPGTRLTVL.

The chain links TRBV30 to TRBJ2-7; TRBD1 is a possible D gene (5 bases). V lost 3 bases and J 6 bases, leaving 12 bases between the germline ends. CDR1 is GTSNPN, CDR2 SVGIG, per germline (reference sequence). The CDR3 loop spans 12 amino acids. CDR3 residues: CAWSDSRLEQYF. The CDR3 nucleotides read TGTGCCTGGAGCGACAGCCGGCTCGAGCAGTACTTC.

The gene calls are TRBV29-1 and TRBJ2-7, with 10 bases identical to TRBD2. The J segment lost 0 bases and the V segment lost 5 bases, leaving 7 bases of the junction unmatched. Germline V CDR1 and CDR2: SQVTM, ANQGSEA. The CDR3 loop spans 15 amino acids. In DNA, the CDR3 is TGCAGCGTTTCCAGCGGGAGGGTCAGCTCCTACGAGCAGTACTTC. Translating it yields CSVSSGRVSSYEQYF.

This chain connects TRBV18 to TRBJ2-3, with D hard to call. Trimming cost V 6 bases and J 2 bases, with 12 bases left between them. The germline gives CDR1 KGHSH, CDR2 LQKENI. The CDR3 consists of 14 residues. CDR3 in amino acids: CASSPGYNTDTQYF. The CDR3 region has the DNA TGTGCCAGCTCTCCAGGTTACAACACAGATACGCAGTATTTT.

The chain recombines TRBV11-2 with TRBJ2-1; D not resolved. This CDR3 is 11 amino acids long. The germline V gene has CDR1 SGHAT and CDR2 FQNNGV. Trimming pared 5 bases from V and 9 bases from J, leaving 8 bases between. The CDR3: CASSLGREQFF. The CDR3 DNA is TGTGCCAGCAGCCTTGGCCGTGAGCAGTTCTTC.

The gene calls are TRBV2 and TRBJ2-2, with a weak D call TRBD1 (5 bases). This CDR3 contains 14 residues. The germline CDR1 and CDR2 sequences are SNHLY and FYNNEI. Trimming stripped 4 bases from V and 5 bases from J, with 11 bases between. The CDR3 here is CASSVDSMTGELFF. The CDR3 DNA reads as TGTGCCAGCAGTGTAGACAGTATGACCGGGGAGCTGTTTTTT.

The chain recombines TRBV27 with TRBJ2-3; TRBD1 is a possible D gene (5 bases). Germline-derived CDR1 and CDR2 are MNHEY and SMNVEV (reference sequence). The CDR3 sequence is 13 residues long. V shed 5 bases and J shed 3 bases, with 9 bases lying between them. The CDR3 DNA follows: TGTGCCAGCAGTCAAGGGGCTACAGATACGCAGTATTTT. Amino acids: CASSQGATDTQYF.

The chain employs TRBV29-1 and TRBJ2-1, with 10 bases identical to TRBD1. V was pared by 6 bases and J by 7 bases, with 12 bases of the junction left unmatched. The CDR3 is made up of 15 amino acids. Germline values: CDR1 SQVTM, CDR2 ANQGSEA. The chain's CDR3 is CSVGTGALLENEQFF. CDR3 bases: TGCAGCGTCGGGACAGGGGCCCTTTTAGAAAATGAGCAGTTCTTC.